This TCR beta chain was recovered during a study of T-cell reconstitution after alpha-beta-depleted transplantation in children. This clonotype has at least ten counts. Its antigen remains unidentified. CDR3 length: 14 amino acids. The germline gives CDR1 SGHRS, CDR2 YFSETQ. V gave up 5 bases and J gave up 0 bases, with 8 bases separating them. Regarding the study as a whole: Surviving recipient T cells and intrathymic progenitors accounted for some patients' high TCRbeta diversity at day 60.

The library targeted TCRbeta and was prepared with unique molecular identifiers. Each CDR3 protein gets one entry after TCRdb re-called the PCR reads with MiXCR. The table shows roughly 150,000 distinct CDR3 sequences, with around 10% occurring only once. The J gene is TRBJ2-2, the V gene TRBV5-1; TRBD1 might be the D (5 bases). The receptor was derived from a boy younger than 10 with acute myeloid leukemia, due to receive a stem cell transplant. The starting material was PBMCs, obtained before TCRalphabeta/CD19-depleted stem cell transplant. The CDR3 nucleotides are TGCGCCAGCAGTCAGGGATCGAACACCGGGGAGCTGTTTTTT. It is translated as CASSQGSNTGELFF.